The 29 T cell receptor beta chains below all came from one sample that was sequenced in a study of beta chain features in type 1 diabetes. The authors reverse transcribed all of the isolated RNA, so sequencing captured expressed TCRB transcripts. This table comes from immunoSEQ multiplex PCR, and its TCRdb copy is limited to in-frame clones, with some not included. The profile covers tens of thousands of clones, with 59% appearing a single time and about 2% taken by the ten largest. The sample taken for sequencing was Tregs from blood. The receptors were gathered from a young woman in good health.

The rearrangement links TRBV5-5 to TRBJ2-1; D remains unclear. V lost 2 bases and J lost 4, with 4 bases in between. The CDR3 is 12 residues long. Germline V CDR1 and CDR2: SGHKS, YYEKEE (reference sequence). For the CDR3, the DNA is TGTGCCAGCAGCTTCACTTACAATGAGCAGTTCTTC. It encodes CASSFTYNEQFF.

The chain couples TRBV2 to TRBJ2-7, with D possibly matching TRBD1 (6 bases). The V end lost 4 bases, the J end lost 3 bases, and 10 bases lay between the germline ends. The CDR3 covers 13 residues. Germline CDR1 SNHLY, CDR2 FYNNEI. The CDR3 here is CASSVLTGYEQYF. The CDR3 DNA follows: TGTGCCAGCAGTGTCCTGACAGGCTACGAGCAGTACTTC.

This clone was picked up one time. The CDR3 bases are TGTGCCAGCAGTTCCGGGACTAGCGGGTGGTGGTTCTTC. Protein product: CASSSGTSGWWFF. The V and J genes are TRBV2 and TRBJ2-1, with 12 bases identical to TRBD2. Germline V lookup: CDR1 SNHLY, CDR2 FYNNEI. CDR3 size: 13 residues. J gave up 15 bases and V 5 bases, and 8 bases lay outside the gene matches.

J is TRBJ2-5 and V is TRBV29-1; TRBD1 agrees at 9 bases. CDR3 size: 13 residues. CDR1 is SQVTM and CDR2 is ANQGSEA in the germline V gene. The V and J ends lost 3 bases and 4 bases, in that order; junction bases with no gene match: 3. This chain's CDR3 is CSVDDRGGETQYF. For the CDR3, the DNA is TGCAGCGTTGATGACAGGGGGGGAGAGACCCAGTACTTC.

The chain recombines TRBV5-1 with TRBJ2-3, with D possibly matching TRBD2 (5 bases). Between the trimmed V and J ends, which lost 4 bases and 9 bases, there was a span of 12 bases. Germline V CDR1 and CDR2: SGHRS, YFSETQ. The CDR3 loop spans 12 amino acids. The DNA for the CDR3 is TGCGCCAGCAGCCCAGGTAGCGAGACGCAGTATTTT. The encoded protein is CASSPGSETQYF.

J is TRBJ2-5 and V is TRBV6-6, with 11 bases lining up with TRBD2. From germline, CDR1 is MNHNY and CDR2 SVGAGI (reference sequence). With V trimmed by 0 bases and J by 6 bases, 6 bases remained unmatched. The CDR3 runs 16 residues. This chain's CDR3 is CASSYSQLAGVQTQYF. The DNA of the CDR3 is TGTGCCAGCAGTTACTCCCAACTAGCGGGGGTCCAGACCCAGTACTTC.

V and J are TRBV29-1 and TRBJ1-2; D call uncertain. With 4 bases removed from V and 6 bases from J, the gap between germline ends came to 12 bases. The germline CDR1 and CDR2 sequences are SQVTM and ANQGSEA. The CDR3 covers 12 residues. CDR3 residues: CSVATLRHGYTF. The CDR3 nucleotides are TGCAGCGTTGCCACACTGAGGCATGGCTACACCTTC.

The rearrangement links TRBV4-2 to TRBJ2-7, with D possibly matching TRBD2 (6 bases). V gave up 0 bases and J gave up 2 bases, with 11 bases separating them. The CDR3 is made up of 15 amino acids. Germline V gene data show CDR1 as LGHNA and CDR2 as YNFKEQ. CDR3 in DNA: TGTGCCAGCAGCCAAGAGTTGGGGGGAGCCTACGAGCAGTACTTC. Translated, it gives CASSQELGGAYEQYF.

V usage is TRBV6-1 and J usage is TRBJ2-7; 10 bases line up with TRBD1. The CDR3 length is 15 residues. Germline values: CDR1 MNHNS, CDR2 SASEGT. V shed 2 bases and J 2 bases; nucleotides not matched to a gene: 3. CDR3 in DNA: TGTGCCAGCAGTGAATTGGGGACAGGGGCCTACGAGCAGTACTTC. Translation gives CASSELGTGAYEQYF.

CDR3 region: CASSFPGSLETQYF. The CDR3 bases are TGTGCCAGCAGCTTTCCGGGGTCACTAGAGACCCAGTACTTC. The J gene is TRBJ2-5, the V gene TRBV5-4; the D gene is possibly TRBD2 (5 bases). This CDR3 contains 14 residues. Per the germline V gene, CDR1 is SGHNT and CDR2 is YYREEE (reference sequence). V was cut by 2 bases and J by 4 bases, with 12 bases left in between.

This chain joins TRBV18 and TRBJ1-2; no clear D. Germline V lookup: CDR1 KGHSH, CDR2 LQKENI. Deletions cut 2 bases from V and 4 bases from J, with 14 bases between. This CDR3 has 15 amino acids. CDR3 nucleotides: TGTGCCAGCTCACCATCCGCGGCGCCCACCTATGGCTACACCTTC. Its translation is CASSPSAAPTYGYTF. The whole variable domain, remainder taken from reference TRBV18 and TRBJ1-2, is NAGVMQNPRHLVRRRGQEARLRCSPMKGHSHVYWYRQLPEEGLKFMVYLQKENIIDESGMPKERFSAEFPKEGPSILRIQQVVRGDSAAYFCASSPSAAPTYGYTFGSGTRLTVV.

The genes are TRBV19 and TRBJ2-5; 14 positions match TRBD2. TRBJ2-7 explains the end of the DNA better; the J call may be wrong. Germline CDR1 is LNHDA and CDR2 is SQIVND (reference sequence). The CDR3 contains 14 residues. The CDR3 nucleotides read TGTGCCAGTAGAGGGACTAGCGGGAGTAGCGAGCAGTACTTC. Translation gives CASRGTSGSSEQYF.

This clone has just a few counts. CDR3 region: CSVVSDFGGSRTYEQYF. CDR3 nucleotides: TGCAGCGTTGTTTCTGATTTCGGCGGGAGCCGAACCTACGAGCAGTACTTC. The V and J genes are TRBV29-1 and TRBJ2-7, with 7 bases aligning to TRBD2. The V and J ends lost 4 bases and 2 bases, in that order; junction bases with no gene match: 17. The CDR3 is 17 residues long. Germline V CDR1 and CDR2: SQVTM, ANQGSEA.

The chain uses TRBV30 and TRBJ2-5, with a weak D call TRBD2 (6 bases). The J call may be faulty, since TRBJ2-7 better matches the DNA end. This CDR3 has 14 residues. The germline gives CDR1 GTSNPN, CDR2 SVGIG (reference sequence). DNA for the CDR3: TGTGCCTGGAGTTCCCCTGGGAAGGGAGGCGAGCAGTACTTC. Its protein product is CAWSSPGKGGEQYF.

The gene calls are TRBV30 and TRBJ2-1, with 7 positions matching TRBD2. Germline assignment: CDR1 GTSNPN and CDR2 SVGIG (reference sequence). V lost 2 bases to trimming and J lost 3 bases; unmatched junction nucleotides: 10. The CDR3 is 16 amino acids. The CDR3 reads CAWSLGGRGVYNEQFF. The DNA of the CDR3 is TGTGCCTGGAGTCTGGGCGGGAGAGGGGTCTACAATGAGCAGTTCTTC. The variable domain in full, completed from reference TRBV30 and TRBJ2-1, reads SQTIHQWPATLVQPVGSPLSLECTVEGTSNPNLYWYRQAAGRGLQLLFYSVGIGQISSEVPQNLSASRPQDRQFILSSKKLLLSDSGFYLCAWSLGGRGVYNEQFFGPGTRLTVL.

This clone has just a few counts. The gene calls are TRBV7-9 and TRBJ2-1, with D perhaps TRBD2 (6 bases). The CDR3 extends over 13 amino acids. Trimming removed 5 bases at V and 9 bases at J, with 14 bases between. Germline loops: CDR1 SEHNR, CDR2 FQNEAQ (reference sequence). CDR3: CASSRTGVIEQFF. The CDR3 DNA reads TGTGCCAGCAGCCGAACGGGGGTTATTGAGCAGTTCTTC.

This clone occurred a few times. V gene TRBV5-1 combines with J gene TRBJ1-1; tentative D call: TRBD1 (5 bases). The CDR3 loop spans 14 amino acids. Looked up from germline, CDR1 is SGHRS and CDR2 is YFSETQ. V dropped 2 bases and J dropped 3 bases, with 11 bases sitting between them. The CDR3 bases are TGCGCCAGCAGCTTAGGGGCGGGGGACACTGAAGCTTTCTTT. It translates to CASSLGAGDTEAFF.

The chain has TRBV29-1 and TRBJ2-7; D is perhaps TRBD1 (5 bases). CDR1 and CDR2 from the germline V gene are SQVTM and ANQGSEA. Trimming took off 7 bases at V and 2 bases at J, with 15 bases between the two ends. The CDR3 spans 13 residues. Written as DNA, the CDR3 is TGCAGCGCTGTAAGACAGATGCCCTACGAGCAGTACTTC. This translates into CSAVRQMPYEQYF.

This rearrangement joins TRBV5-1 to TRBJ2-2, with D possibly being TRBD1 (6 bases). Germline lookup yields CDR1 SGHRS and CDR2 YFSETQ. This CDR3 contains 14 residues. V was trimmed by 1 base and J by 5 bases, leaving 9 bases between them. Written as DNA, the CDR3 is TGCGCCAGCAGCTTGATCAGGGGAACCGGGGAGCTGTTTTTT. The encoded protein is CASSLIRGTGELFF.

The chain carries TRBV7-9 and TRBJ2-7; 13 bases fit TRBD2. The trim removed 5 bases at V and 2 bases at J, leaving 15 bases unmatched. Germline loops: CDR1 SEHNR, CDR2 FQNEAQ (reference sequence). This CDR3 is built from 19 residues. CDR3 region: CASSQFRSYGTSGAYEQYF. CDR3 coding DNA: TGTGCCAGCAGCCAATTTAGGTCGTACGGGACTAGCGGGGCCTACGAGCAGTACTTC.

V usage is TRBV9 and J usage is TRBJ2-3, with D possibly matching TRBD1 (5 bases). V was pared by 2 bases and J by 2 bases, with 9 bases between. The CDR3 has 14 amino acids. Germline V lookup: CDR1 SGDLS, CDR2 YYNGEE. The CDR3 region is CASSVDSNTDTQYF. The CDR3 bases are TGTGCCAGCAGCGTCGACAGCAACACAGATACGCAGTATTTT.

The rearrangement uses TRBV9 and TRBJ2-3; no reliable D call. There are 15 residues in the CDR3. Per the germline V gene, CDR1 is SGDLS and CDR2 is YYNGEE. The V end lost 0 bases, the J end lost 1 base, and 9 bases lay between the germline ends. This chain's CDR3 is CASSVVGRRTDTQYF. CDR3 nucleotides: TGTGCCAGCAGCGTAGTGGGCCGACGCACAGATACGCAGTATTTT.

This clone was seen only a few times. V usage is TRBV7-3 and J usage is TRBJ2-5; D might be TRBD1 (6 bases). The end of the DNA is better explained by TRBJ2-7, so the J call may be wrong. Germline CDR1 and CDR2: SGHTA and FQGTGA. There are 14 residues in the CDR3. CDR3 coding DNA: TGTGCCAGCAGCCTAAACGCAGGGGACTACGAGCAGTACTTC. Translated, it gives CASSLNAGDYEQYF.

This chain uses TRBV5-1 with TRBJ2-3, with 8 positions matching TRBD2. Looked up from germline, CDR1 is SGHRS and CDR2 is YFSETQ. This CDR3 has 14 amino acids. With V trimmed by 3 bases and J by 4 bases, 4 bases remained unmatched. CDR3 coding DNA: TGCGCCAGCAGCTCGGGGGGGCCAGCAGATACGCAGTATTTT. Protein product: CASSSGGPADTQYF. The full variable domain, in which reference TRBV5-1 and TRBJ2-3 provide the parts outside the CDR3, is KAGVTQTPRYLIKTRGQQVTLSCSPISGHRSVSWYQQTPGQGLQFLFEYFSETQRNKGNFPGRFSGRQFSNSRSEMNVSTLELGDSALYLCASSSGGPADTQYFGPGTRLTVL.

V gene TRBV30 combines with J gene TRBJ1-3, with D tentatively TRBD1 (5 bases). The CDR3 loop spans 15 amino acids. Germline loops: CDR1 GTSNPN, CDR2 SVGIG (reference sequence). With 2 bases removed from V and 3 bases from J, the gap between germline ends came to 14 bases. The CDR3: CAWSIPGLLGNTIYF. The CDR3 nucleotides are TGTGCCTGGAGTATACCGGGACTCCTTGGAAACACCATATATTTT.

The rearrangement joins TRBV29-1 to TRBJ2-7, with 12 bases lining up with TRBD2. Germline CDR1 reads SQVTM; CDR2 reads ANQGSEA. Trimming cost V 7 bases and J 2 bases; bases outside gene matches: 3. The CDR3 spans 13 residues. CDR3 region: CSGRTSGTYEQYF. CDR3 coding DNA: TGCAGCGGGAGGACTAGCGGGACCTACGAGCAGTACTTC.

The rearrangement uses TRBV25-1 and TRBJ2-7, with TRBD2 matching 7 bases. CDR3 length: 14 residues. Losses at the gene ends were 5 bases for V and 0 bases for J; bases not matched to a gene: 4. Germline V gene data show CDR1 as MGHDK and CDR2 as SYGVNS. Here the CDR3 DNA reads TGTGCCAGCAGTCGTCGCGGGAGCTCCTACGAGCAGTACTTC. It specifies CASSRRGSSYEQYF.

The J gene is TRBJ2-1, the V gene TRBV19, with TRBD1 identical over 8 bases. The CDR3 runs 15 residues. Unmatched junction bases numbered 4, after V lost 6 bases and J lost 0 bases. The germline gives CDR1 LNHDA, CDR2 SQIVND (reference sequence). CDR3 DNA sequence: TGTGCCAGTAGGGACAGGGCAAGCTCCTACAATGAGCAGTTCTTC. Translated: CASRDRASSYNEQFF. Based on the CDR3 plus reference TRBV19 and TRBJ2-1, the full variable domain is DGGITQSPKYLFRKEGQNVTLSCEQNLNHDAMYWYRQDPGQGLRLIYYSQIVNDFQKGDIAEGYSVSREKKESFPLTVTSAQKNPTAFYLCASRDRASSYNEQFFGPGTRLTVL.

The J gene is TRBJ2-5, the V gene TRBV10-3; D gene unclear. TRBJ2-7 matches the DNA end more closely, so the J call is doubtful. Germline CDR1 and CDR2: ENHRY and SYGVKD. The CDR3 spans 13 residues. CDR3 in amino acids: CAISVVLGHEQYF. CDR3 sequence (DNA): TGTGCCATCAGTGTTGTATTGGGCCACGAGCAGTACTTC.